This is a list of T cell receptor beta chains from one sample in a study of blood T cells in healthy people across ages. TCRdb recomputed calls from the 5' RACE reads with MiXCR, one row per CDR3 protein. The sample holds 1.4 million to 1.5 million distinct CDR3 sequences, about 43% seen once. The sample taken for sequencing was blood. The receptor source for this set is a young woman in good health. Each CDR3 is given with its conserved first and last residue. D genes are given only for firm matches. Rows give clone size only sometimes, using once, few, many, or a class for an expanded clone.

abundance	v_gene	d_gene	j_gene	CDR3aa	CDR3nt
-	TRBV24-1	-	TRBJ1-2	CATSLIYGYTF	TGTGCCACCAGCCTCATCTATGGCTACACCTTC
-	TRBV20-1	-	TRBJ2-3	CSAHSGSSTDTQYF	TGCAGTGCTCATAGCGGATCTAGCACAGATACGCAGTATTTT
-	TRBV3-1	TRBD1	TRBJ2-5	CASSQEDRGRETQYF	TGTGCCAGCAGCCAAGAAGACAGGGGTAGAGAGACCCAGTACTTC
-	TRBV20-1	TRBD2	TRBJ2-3	CSVSWGSGSTDTQYF	TGCAGTGTCAGCTGGGGTAGCGGGAGCACAGATACGCAGTATTTT
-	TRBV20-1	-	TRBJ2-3	CSASRHVGGTSPDTQYF	TGCAGTGCTAGCAGACACGTAGGAGGCACCAGCCCAGATACGCAGTATTTT
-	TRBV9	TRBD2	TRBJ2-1	CASSVEYLGGDYNEQFF	TGTGCCAGCAGCGTAGAGTACCTGGGAGGGGACTACAATGAGCAGTTCTTC
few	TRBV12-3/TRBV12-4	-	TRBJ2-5	CASSPGPYRETQYF	TGTGCCAGCAGTCCTGGGCCCTATAGGGAGACCCAGTACTTC
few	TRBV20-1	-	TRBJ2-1	CSALAGSEQFF	TGCAGTGCTTTGGCCGGGAGTGAGCAGTTCTTC
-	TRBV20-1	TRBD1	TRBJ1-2	CSATMGRGDYGYTF	TGCAGTGCTACCATGGGCAGGGGGGACTATGGCTACACCTTC
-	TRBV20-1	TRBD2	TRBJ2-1	CSARRGEVNEQFF	TGCAGTGCTAGGCGGGGGGAGGTCAATGAGCAGTTCTTC
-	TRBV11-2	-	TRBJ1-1	CASSLRRVPPVGNTEAFF	TGTGCCAGCAGCTTACGCAGGGTGCCTCCGGTGGGGAACACTGAAGCTTTCTTT
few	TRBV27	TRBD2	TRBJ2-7	CASSFNPGLAGGYEQYF	TGTGCCAGCAGTTTCAATCCCGGACTAGCGGGAGGCTACGAGCAGTACTTC
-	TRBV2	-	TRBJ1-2	CARKDSSHYGYTF	TGTGCCAGGAAAGACAGCTCTCACTATGGCTACACCTTC
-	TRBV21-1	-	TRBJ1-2	CASSLSGQGYDYGYTF	TGTGCCAGCAGCCTAAGCGGACAGGGGTACGACTATGGCTACACCTTC
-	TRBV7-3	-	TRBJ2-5	CASIFGLQETQYF	TGTGCCAGCATCTTTGGACTTCAAGAGACCCAGTACTTC
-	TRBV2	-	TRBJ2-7	CASSGGRASSYEQYF	TGTGCCAGCAGCGGAGGACGGGCGAGCTCCTACGAGCAGTACTTC
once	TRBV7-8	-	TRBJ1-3	CASSLDQGYSGNTIYF	TGTGCCAGTAGCTTAGATCAGGGCTACTCTGGAAACACCATATATTTT
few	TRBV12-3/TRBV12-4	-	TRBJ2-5	CASSSEFYQETQYF	TGTGCCAGCAGTTCCGAGTTCTACCAAGAGACCCAGTACTTC
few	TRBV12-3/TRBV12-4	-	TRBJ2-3	CASSFAQLGTDTQYF	TGTGCCAGCAGTTTCGCTCAGCTTGGTACAGATACGCAGTATTTT
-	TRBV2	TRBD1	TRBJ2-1	CASSEAGRGNYNEQFF	TGTGCCAGCAGTGAAGCCGGCAGGGGGAACTACAATGAGCAGTTCTTC
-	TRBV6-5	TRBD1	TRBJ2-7	CASSYWGQGLYF	TGTGCCAGCAGTTACTGGGGACAGGGTCTGTACTTC
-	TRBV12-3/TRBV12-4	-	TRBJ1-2	CASSPVSYGYTF	TGTGCCAGCAGTCCTGTCAGCTATGGCTACACCTTC
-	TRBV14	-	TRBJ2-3	CASSQEPITQYF	TGTGCCAGCAGCCAAGAACCCATTACGCAGTATTTT
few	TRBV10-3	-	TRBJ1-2	CASSREGGDGYTF	TGTGCCAGCTCCCGGGAGGGAGGGGACGGCTACACCTTC
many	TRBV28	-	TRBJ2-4	CASSLGLAKNIQYF	TGTGCCAGCAGCTTAGGGTTGGCCAAAAACATTCAGTACTTC
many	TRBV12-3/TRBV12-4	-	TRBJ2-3	CASNHGDTQYF	TGTGCCAGCAACCACGGGGATACGCAGTATTTT
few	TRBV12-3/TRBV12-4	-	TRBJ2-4	CASSFVGGAKNIQYF	TGTGCCAGCAGTTTCGTGGGTGGTGCCAAAAACATTCAGTACTTC
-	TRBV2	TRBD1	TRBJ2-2	CASIYGRGPDTGELFF	TGTGCCAGCATTTACGGAAGGGGGCCGGACACCGGGGAGCTGTTTTTT
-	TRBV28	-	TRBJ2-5	CATVRLANQETQYF	TGTGCCACCGTCAGGCTAGCGAACCAAGAGACCCAGTACTTC
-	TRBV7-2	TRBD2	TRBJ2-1	CASSLSGSGSETQFF	TGTGCCAGCAGCCTCTCCGGTAGCGGGAGTGAGACCCAGTTCTTC
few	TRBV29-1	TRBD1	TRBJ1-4	CSVQGANEKLFF	TGCAGCGTACAGGGGGCGAATGAAAAACTGTTTTTT
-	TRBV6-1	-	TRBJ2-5	CASSEAFQETQYF	TGTGCCAGCAGTGAAGCTTTCCAAGAGACCCAGTACTTC
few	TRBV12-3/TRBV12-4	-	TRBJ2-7	CAIAPNAEQYF	TGTGCCATCGCTCCAAACGCCGAGCAGTACTTC
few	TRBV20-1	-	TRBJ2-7	CSARTHRSSYEQYF	TGCAGTGCTAGGACTCACAGGTCTTCCTACGAGCAGTACTTC
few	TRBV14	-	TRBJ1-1	CASSTDLNTEAFF	TGTGCCAGCAGTACCGATTTGAACACTGAAGCTTTCTTT
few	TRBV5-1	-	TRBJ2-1	CASRPVGLGGNEQFF	TGCGCCAGCCGCCCTGTGGGTCTGGGAGGTAATGAGCAGTTCTTC
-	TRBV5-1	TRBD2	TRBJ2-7	CASSTWTSEYEQYF	TGCGCCAGCAGCACCTGGACTAGCGAGTACGAGCAGTACTTC
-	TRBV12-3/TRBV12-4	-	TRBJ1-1	CASRSQTGPMNTEAFF	TGTGCCAGCAGGTCACAGACAGGTCCCATGAACACTGAAGCTTTCTTT
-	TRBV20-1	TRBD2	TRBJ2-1	CSAFSGANYNEQFF	TGCAGTGCATTTAGCGGGGCCAACTACAATGAGCAGTTCTTC
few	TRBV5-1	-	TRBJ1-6	CASSWTDGNSPLHF	TGCGCCAGCAGCTGGACAGACGGGAATTCACCCCTCCACTTT
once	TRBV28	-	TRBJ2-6	CASGSPRSGANVLTF	TGTGCCAGCGGTAGCCCGCGCTCTGGGGCCAACGTCCTGACTTTC
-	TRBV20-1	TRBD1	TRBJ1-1	CSAPHRGRTEAFF	TGCAGTGCCCCCCACAGGGGGCGAACTGAAGCTTTCTTT
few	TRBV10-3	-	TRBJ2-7	CAIGPRDIRSQYF	TGTGCCATCGGGCCCCGGGACATTAGATCCCAGTACTTC
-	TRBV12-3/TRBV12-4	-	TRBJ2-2	CATGGRETDTGELFF	TGTGCCACCGGGGGTAGGGAGACGGACACCGGGGAGCTGTTTTTT
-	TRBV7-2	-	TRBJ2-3	CASSLVSLAPSTDTQYF	TGTGCCAGCAGCTTAGTCTCCCTAGCGCCGAGCACAGATACGCAGTATTTT
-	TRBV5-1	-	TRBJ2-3	CASSLEWGRDTQYF	TGCGCCAGCAGCTTGGAGTGGGGCAGGGATACGCAGTATTTT
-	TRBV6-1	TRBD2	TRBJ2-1	CASIPQTSGRNEQFF	TGTGCCAGCATACCCCAGACTAGCGGGAGGAATGAGCAGTTCTTC
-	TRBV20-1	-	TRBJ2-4	CSAPGVWDIQYF	TGCAGTGCCCCAGGGGTCTGGGACATTCAGTACTTC
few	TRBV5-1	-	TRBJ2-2	CASIGGAGTGELFF	TGCGCCAGCATTGGGGGAGCGGGCACCGGGGAGCTGTTTTTT
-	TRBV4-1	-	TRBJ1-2	CASSQNQRNLGLSNGYTF	TGCGCCAGCAGCCAAAACCAACGAAACTTGGGTCTGTCGAATGGCTACACCTTC
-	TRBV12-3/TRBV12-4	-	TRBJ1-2	CASSPSRGQGYTF	TGTGCCAGCAGCCCCTCAAGGGGTCAGGGCTACACCTTC
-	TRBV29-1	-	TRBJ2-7	CSVRRAGRDYEQYF	TGCAGCGTTCGAAGAGCTGGACGGGACTACGAGCAGTACTTC
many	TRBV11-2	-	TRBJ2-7	CASSLSLASKSSYEQYF	TGTGCCAGCAGCTTATCGCTCGCTTCGAAAAGCTCCTACGAGCAGTACTTC
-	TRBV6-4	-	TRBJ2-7	CARRVSYEQYF	TGTGCCAGGAGAGTCTCCTACGAGCAGTACTTC
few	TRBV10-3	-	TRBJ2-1	CAISGGEHEQFF	TGTGCCATCAGTGGGGGGGAGCATGAGCAGTTCTTC